What follows are 7 T cell receptor beta chains derived from one specimen sequenced in a study of T cells after yellow fever vaccination. MiXCR, run by TCRdb on the 5' RACE reads, gives a single entry per CDR3 protein. The sample lists just under 600,000 distinct CDR3 sequences; about 13% were seen once. This specimen was PBMCs, taken on the day of the yellow fever booster vaccination. These receptors were obtained from a man aged 25-40 years who received the YFV17D yellow fever vaccine.

The table lists this clonotype with many counts. The chain recombines TRBV5-6 with TRBJ2-2, with unresolved D. CDR1 and CDR2 from the germline V gene are SGHDT and YYEEEE. This CDR3 is 17 amino acids long. V was pared by 6 bases and J by 5 bases, with 23 bases between. DNA of the CDR3: TGTGCCAGCACCAAGGGTGGGTACAGCTTTGAGACCGGGGAGCTGTTTTTT. Its translation: CASTKGGYSFETGELFF.

The J gene is TRBJ2-7, the V gene TRBV12-3 or TRBV12-4, with D possibly being TRBD2 (5 bases). The CDR3 sequence is 15 residues long. The V and J ends lost 3 bases and 2 bases respectively, with 14 bases between them. The CDR3 sequence is CASSFVDSPTYEQYF. The DNA of the CDR3 is TGTGCCAGCAGTTTCGTGGACTCGCCCACCTACGAGCAGTACTTC.

The rearrangement links TRBV20-1 to TRBJ2-5; TRBD1 agrees at 8 bases. The ends lost 6 bases at V and 5 bases at J; junction bases unmatched: 5. The CDR3 is 12 amino acids. Germline lookup yields CDR1 DFQATT and CDR2 SNEGSKA (reference sequence). CDR3 residues: CSARTGWETQYF. CDR3 coding DNA: TGCAGTGCAAGGACAGGGTGGGAGACCCAGTACTTC.

The chain is built from TRBV18 and TRBJ2-5; no definite D call. Germline values: CDR1 KGHSH, CDR2 LQKENI. V lost 6 bases and J lost 2, with 16 bases in between. The CDR3 spans 15 residues. DNA for the CDR3: TGTGCCAGCTCCCCCGGTTTAGGGCAACAAGAGACCCAGTACTTC. Its translation: CASSPGLGQQETQYF.

The CDR3 loop reads CASTLIGDGYTF. DNA of the CDR3: TGTGCCAGCACCCTTATTGGGGACGGCTACACCTTC. The rearrangement uses TRBV7-2 and TRBJ1-2, with D tentatively TRBD1 (5 bases). Germline values: CDR1 SGHTA, CDR2 FQGNSA. Trimming left V 7 bases short and J 8 bases short, with 14 bases between. The CDR3 spans 12 residues.

The V and J genes are TRBV6-4 and TRBJ1-3; 7 nucleotides line up with TRBD1. Germline CDR1 reads MRHNA; CDR2 reads SNTAGT. This CDR3 comprises 13 residues. Trimming cost V 4 bases and J 4 bases; bases outside gene matches: 1. CDR3 in DNA: TGTGCCAGCAGTGCGGGACAGGGAAACACCATATATTTT. Its translation: CASSAGQGNTIYF.

Only a few counts were recorded for this clonotype. This chain links TRBV20-1 with TRBJ2-5; 7 bases agree with TRBD2. The CDR3 length is 14 residues. Losses at the gene ends were 6 bases for V and 4 bases for J; bases not matched to a gene: 11. Germline V lookup: CDR1 DFQATT, CDR2 SNEGSKA (reference sequence). The CDR3 here is CSAAPGGWRETQYF. DNA of the CDR3: TGCAGTGCCGCCCCCGGGGGGTGGCGAGAGACCCAGTACTTC.